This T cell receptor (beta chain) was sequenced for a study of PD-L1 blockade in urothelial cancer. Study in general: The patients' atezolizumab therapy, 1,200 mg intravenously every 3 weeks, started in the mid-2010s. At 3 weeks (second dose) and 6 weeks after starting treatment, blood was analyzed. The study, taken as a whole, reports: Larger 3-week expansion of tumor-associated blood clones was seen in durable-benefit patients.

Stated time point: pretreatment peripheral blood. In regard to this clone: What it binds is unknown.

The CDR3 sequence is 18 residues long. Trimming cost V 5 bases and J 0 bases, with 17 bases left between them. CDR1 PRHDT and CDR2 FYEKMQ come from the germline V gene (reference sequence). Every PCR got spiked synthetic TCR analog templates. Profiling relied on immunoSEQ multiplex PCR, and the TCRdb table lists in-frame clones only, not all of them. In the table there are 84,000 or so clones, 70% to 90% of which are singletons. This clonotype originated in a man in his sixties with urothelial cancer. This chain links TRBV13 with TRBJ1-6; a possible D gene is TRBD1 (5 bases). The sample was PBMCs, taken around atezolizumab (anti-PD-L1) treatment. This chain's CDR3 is CASSPAGKRRSYNSPLHF. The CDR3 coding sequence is TGTGCCAGCAGCCCGGCAGGGAAGCGTCGCTCCTATAATTCACCCCTCCACTTT.